This is a list of T cell receptor beta chains from one sample in a study of T cell repertoires in cytomegalovirus infection. TCRdb re-analysed the reads in MiXCR, keeping a single row per CDR3 protein. The sample lists about 110,000 distinct CDR3 sequences, under 30% seen once, with roughly 81% in the top ten. These receptors have no identified antigens. The source was CD8+ T cells from cultured PBMCs, collected from culture after CMV antigen stimulation. The source is a human donor in good health (CMV status not recorded). Some clones in this sample may be carry-over from other donors' samples. Each CDR3 is given with its conserved first and last residue. D genes are given only for firm matches. For some rows the clone size is stated as once, few or many, or as a class when expanded; others skip it.

J gene | V gene | clone size | D gene | CDR3 protein | CDR3 DNA
TRBJ2-7 | TRBV9 | NA | TRBD1 | CVSSVGPGGDEQYF | TGTGTCAGCAGCGTAGGCCCAGGGGGAGACGAGCAGTACTTC
TRBJ2-2 | TRBV7-6 | NA | TRBD2 | CASSSWTSDSTGELFF | TGTGCCAGCAGCTCCTGGACTAGCGACAGCACCGGGGAGCTGTTTTTT
TRBJ2-7 | TRBV4-1 | NA | NA | CASSSGTGQYEQYF | TGCGCCAGCAGCTCCGGGACGGGACAATACGAGCAGTACTTC
TRBJ2-1 | TRBV4-3 | NA | NA | CASSQEFSQYNEQFF | TGCGCCAGCAGCCAGGAGTTCTCCCAATACAATGAGCAGTTCTTC
TRBJ2-3 | TRBV19 | NA | NA | CASSILTSLPPDTQYF | TGTGCCAGTAGTATATTAACTAGCCTCCCCCCAGATACGCAGTATTTT
TRBJ1-2 | TRBV7-9 | few | NA | CASSPGEGWIYGYTF | TGTGCCAGCAGCCCTGGGGAGGGCTGGATCTATGGCTACACCTTC
TRBJ2-1 | TRBV20-1 | NA | NA | CSAREVPMANEQFF | TGCAGTGCTAGAGAGGTGCCAATGGCCAATGAGCAGTTCTTC
TRBJ2-5 | TRBV7-9 | NA | NA | CASSLLIQETQYF | TGTGCCAGCAGCTTACTTATACAAGAGACCCAGTACTTC
TRBJ2-7 | TRBV19 | once | TRBD1 | CASSPGTGTYEQYF | TGTGCCAGTAGCCCCGGGACAGGGACCTACGAGCAGTACTTC
TRBJ1-5 | TRBV6-1 | NA | NA | CASSEWGPVGYSNQPQHF | TGTGCCAGCAGTGAGTGGGGACCGGTAGGTTATAGCAATCAGCCCCAGCATTTT
TRBJ2-1 | TRBV27 | NA | TRBD2 | CASSLSASGANEQFF | TGTGCCAGCAGTTTATCGGCTAGCGGGGCCAATGAGCAGTTCTTC
TRBJ2-5 | TRBV7-7 | few | NA | CASSLDPGRKETQYF | TGTGCCAGCAGCTTAGACCCAGGGCGGAAAGAGACCCAGTACTTC
TRBJ2-7 | TRBV28 | many | NA | CASSSPWADVYEQYF | TGTGCCAGCAGCTCTCCGTGGGCAGATGTTTACGAGCAGTACTTC
TRBJ2-2 | TRBV28 | few | NA | CASRVEVGTGELFF | TGTGCCAGCCGGGTGGAGGTTGGCACCGGGGAGCTGTTTTTT
TRBJ2-2 | TRBV7-9 | few | NA | CASSIRADTGELFF | TGTGCCAGCAGCATCAGGGCGGACACCGGGGAGCTGTTTTTT
TRBJ2-1 | TRBV12-5 | few | NA | CASQDSGNEQFF | TGTGCTTCGCAGGATTCGGGGAATGAGCAGTTCTTC
TRBJ2-3 | TRBV2 | NA | TRBD2 | CASRTSGGTDTQYF | TGTGCCAGTCGGACTAGCGGGGGCACAGATACGCAGTATTTT
TRBJ1-6 | TRBV27 | NA | NA | CASSQGSGGIILTF | TGTGCCAGCAGTCAAGGGTCAGGCGGAATAATACTCACCTTT
TRBJ1-2 | TRBV27 | many | NA | CASSLYGPGQGFNYGYTF | TGTGCCAGCAGTTTATATGGGCCCGGGCAGGGGTTTAACTATGGCTACACCTTC
TRBJ1-2 | TRBV5-1 | NA | NA | CASSLAPGPLLYF | TGCGCCAGCAGCTTGGCCCCTGGACCTTTATTATACTTC
TRBJ1-1 | TRBV4-1 | NA | NA | CASSQTVNTEAFF | TGCGCCAGCAGCCAGACAGTGAACACTGAAGCTTTCTTT
TRBJ1-6 | TRBV27 | NA | NA | CASSLQELNNSPLHF | TGTGCCAGCAGTCTACAGGAGCTCAATAACTCACCCCTCCACTTT
TRBJ2-2 | TRBV6-5 | few | NA | CASSLLQGAGELFF | TGTGCCAGCAGTTTATTACAGGGAGCCGGGGAGCTGTTTTTT
TRBJ2-7 | TRBV4-1 | NA | TRBD2 | CASSPGGSGIVWGLHEQYF | TGCGCCAGCAGCCCCGGGGGTAGCGGGATAGTTTGGGGCTTGCACGAGCAGTACTTC
TRBJ2-2 | TRBV20-1 | NA | NA | CSARGDTGELFF | TGCAGTGCTAGAGGGGACACCGGGGAGCTGTTTTTT
TRBJ2-7 | TRBV19 | many | NA | CASSIVEGSEQYF | TGTGCCAGTAGTATCGTCGAGGGTAGCGAGCAGTACTTC
TRBJ1-1 | TRBV28 | few | NA | CASSLVQLMNTEAFF | TGTGCCAGCAGTTTAGTACAGCTCATGAACACTGAAGCTTTCTTT
TRBJ2-7 | TRBV6-5 | many | NA | CASSYKVSYEQYF | TGTGCCAGCAGTTACAAGGTCAGCTACGAGCAGTACTTC
TRBJ2-1 | TRBV7-6 | many | TRBD2 | CASSLASGGANEQFF | TGTGCCAGCAGCTTAGCTAGCGGGGGGGCGAATGAGCAGTTCTTC
TRBJ1-1 | TRBV12-3/TRBV12-4 | many | TRBD1 | CASSDRGMNTEAFF | TGTGCCAGCAGTGACAGGGGCATGAACACTGAAGCTTTCTTT
TRBJ2-7 | TRBV7-8 | NA | NA | CASSLWSDSSYEQYF | TGTGCCAGCAGCTTATGGTCGGATTCCTCCTACGAGCAGTACTTC
TRBJ2-7 | TRBV27 | NA | NA | CASSLSNRGGGEQYF | TGTGCCAGCAGTTTATCGAACAGGGGAGGTGGCGAGCAGTACTTC
TRBJ2-2 | TRBV3-1 | NA | NA | CASRPRFRDPDNTGELFF | TGTGCCAGCAGACCACGTTTCCGGGACCCAGATAACACCGGGGAGCTGTTTTTT
TRBJ1-5 | TRBV7-8 | NA | TRBD1 | CASSHPRDRGSNQPQHF | TGTGCCAGCAGCCACCCCCGGGACAGGGGAAGCAATCAGCCCCAGCATTTT
TRBJ2-7 | TRBV6-1 | NA | NA | CASSVDGNNYYEQYF | TGTGCCAGCAGTGTGGACGGTAATAATTACTACGAGCAGTACTTC
TRBJ2-2 | TRBV7-3 | NA | TRBD1 | CASSLIWTGNTGELFF | TGTGCCAGCAGCTTAATCTGGACAGGAAACACCGGGGAGCTGTTTTTT
TRBJ1-2 | TRBV6-1 | many | TRBD1 | CASKRTGGFYGYTF | TGTGCCAGTAAAAGAACAGGGGGGTTCTATGGCTACACCTTC
TRBJ2-1 | TRBV7-6 | few | TRBD2 | CASSFEIAGGSYNEQFF | TGTGCCAGCAGCTTTGAAATAGCGGGGGGGTCCTACAATGAGCAGTTCTTC
TRBJ1-2 | TRBV6-1 | NA | NA | CASSEPGDPNYGYTF | TGTGCCAGCAGTGAGCCCGGAGACCCTAACTATGGCTACACCTTC
TRBJ2-3 | TRBV6-6 | NA | NA | CASSYPPWEGARDTQYF | TGTGCCAGCAGTTACCCGCCATGGGAGGGGGCGAGGGATACGCAGTATTTT